Listed here is a single T cell receptor beta chain. Its antigen remains unidentified. In the PCR, 60 Vbeta and 13 Jbeta primers were used. Under the authors' procedure: In a later analysis, of tens of millions of unique beta chains, around 11 million appeared in at least two donors. The protocol was immunoSEQ multiplex PCR, while the TCRdb copy is restricted to in-frame clones and leaves out a portion. From that table come the V and J calls and clone size; the DNA was used to work out D and trimming. The sample contains some 200,000 clones, more than 75% of which appear only once. This entry comes from a study of cytomegalovirus exposure and HLA in healthy donors. Study background: Drawn from HLA-typed donors, 65 million to 100 million unique TCRs were held in an early data release. Study-wide results and limits: A prior analysis recorded that most TCR beta V segments were productive about 87% or about 30% of the time.

Germline CDR1 is MRHNA and CDR2 is SNTAGT. Trimming cost V 5 bases and J 4 bases, with 12 bases left between them. This CDR3 has 14 residues. Sequencing input: PBMCs. The chain has TRBV6-4 and TRBJ1-5, with D unclear. This clonotype was obtained from a girl less than two years old in good health and CMV-seronegative. CDR3 region: CASSLHGDNQPQHF. CDR3 nucleotides: TGTGCCAGCAGTCTTCACGGGGATAATCAGCCCCAGCATTTT.